The T cell receptor (beta chain) described here comes from a study of CD8 T cells in ankylosing spondylitis. One entry per CDR3 protein results from TCRdb running MiXCR on the 5' RACE reads. Of 220,000 or so distinct CDR3 sequences detected, about 10% appear once; the ten largest clones hold about 19%. This clonotype was recorded many times. The TCR was taken from a male donor with ankylosing spondylitis or in good health (not recorded which). The sample comprised blood, either unsorted or a sorted T cell fraction (not recorded which).

The CDR3 sequence: CASSLGDRVGSPLHF. CDR3 DNA sequence: TGTGCCAGCAGTTTGGGGGACAGGGTGGGTTCACCCCTCCACTTT. The chain employs TRBV12-3 or TRBV12-4 and TRBJ1-6; 9 positions match TRBD1. The CDR3 contains 15 residues. V dropped 3 bases and J dropped 9; count of bases not matched to a gene: 6.